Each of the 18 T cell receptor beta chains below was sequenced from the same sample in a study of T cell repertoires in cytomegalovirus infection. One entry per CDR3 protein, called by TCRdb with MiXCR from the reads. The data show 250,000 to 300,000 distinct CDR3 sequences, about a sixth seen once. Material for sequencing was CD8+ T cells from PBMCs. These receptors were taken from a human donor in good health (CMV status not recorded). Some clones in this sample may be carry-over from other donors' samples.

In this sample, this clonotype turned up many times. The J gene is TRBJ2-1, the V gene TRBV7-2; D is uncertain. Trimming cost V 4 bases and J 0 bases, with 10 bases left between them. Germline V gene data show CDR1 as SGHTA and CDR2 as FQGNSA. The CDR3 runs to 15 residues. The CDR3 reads CASSYLRSSYNEQFF. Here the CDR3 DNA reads TGTGCCAGCAGCTACCTACGGAGCTCCTACAATGAGCAGTTCTTC.

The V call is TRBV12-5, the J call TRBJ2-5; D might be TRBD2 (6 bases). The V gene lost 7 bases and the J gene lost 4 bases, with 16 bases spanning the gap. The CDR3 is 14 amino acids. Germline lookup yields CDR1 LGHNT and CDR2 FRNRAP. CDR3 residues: CASAPGLGGETQYF. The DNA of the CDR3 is TGTGCTAGTGCCCCGGGGCTGGGGGGAGAGACCCAGTACTTC. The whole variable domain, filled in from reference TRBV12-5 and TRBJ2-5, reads DARVTQTPRHKVTEMGQEVTMRCQPILGHNTVFWYRQTMMQGLELLAYFRNRAPLDDSGMPKDRFSAEMPDATLATLKIQPSEPRDSAVYFCASAPGLGGETQYFGPGTRLLVL.

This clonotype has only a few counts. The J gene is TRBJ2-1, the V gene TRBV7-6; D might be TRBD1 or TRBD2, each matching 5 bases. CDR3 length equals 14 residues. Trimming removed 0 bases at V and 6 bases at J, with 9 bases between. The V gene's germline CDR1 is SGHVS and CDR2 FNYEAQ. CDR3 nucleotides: TGTGCCAGCAGCTTAGCCGCAGGGAGCAATGAGCAGTTCTTC. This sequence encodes CASSLAAGSNEQFF.

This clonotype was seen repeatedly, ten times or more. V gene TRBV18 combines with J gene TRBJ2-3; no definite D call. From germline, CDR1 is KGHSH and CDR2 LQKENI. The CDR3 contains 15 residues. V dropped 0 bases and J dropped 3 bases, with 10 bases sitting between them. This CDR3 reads CASSPPLEGTDTQYF. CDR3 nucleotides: TGTGCCAGCTCACCACCACTCGAAGGGACAGATACGCAGTATTTT. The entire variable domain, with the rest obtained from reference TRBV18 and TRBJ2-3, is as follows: NAGVMQNPRHLVRRRGQEARLRCSPMKGHSHVYWYRQLPEEGLKFMVYLQKENIIDESGMPKERFSAEFPKEGPSILRIQQVVRGDSAAYFCASSPPLEGTDTQYFGPGTRLTVL.

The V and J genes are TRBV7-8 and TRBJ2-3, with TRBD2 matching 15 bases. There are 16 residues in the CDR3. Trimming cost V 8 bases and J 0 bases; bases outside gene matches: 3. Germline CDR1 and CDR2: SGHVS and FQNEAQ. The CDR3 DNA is TGTGCCAGCGGACTAGCGGGGGGGCGTAGCACAGATACGCAGTATTTT. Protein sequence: CASGLAGGRSTDTQYF.

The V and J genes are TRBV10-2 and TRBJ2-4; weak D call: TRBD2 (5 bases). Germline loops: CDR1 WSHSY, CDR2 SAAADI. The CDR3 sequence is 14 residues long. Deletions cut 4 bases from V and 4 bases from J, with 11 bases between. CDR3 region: CASSGRGPKNIQYF. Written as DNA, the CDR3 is TGCGCCAGCAGTGGCCGGGGTCCTAAAAACATTCAGTACTTC.

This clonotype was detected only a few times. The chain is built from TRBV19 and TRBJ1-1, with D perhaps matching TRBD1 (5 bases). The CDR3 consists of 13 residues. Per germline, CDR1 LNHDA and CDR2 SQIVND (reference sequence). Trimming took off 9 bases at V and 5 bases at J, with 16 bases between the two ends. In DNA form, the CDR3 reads TGTGCCAGCGACGAGGGGCGAGGTACTGAAGCTTTCTTT. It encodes CASDEGRGTEAFF.

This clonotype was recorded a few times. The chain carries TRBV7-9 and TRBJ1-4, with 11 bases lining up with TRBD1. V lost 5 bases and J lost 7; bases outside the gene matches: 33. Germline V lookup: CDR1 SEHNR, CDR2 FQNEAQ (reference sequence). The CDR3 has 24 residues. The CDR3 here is CASSPKLRTGGLSTPSIYSEKLFF. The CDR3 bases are TGTGCCAGCAGCCCAAAGCTACGGACAGGGGGCCTTTCTACCCCCTCGATTTATAGTGAAAAACTGTTTTTT.

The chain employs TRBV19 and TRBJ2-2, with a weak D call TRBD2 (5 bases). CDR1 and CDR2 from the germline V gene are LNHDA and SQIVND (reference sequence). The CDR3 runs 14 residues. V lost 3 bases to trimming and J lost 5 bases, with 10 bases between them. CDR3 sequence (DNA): TGTGCCAGTAGTATCGGGGTGTGGACCGGGGAGCTGTTTTTT. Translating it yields CASSIGVWTGELFF.

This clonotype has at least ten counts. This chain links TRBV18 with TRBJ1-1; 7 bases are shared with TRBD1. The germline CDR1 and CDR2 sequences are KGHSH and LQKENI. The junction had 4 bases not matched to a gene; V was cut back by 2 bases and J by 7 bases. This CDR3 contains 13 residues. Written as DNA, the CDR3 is TGTGCCAGCTCACCATGGGGGACAGATGAAGCTTTCTTT. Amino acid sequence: CASSPWGTDEAFF.

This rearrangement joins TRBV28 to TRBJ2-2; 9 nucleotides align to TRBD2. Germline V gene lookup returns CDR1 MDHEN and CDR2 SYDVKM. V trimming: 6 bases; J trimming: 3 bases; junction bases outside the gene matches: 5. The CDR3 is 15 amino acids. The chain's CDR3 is CASSPGTSYTGELFF. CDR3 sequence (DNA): TGTGCCAGCAGCCCCGGGACTAGCTACACCGGGGAGCTGTTTTTT.

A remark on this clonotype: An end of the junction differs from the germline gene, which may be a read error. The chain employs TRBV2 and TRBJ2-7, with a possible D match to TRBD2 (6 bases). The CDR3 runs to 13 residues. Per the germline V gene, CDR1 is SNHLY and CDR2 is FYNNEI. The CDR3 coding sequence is TGTGCCAGCACCTGGACTACCTCCTACAAGCAGTACTTC. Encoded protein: CASTWTTSYKQYF.

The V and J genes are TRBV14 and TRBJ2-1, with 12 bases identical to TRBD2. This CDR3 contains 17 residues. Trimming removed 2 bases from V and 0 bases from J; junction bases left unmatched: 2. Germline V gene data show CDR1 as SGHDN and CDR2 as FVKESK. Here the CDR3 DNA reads TGTGCCAGCAGCCAACTAGCGGGGGGGCCCTCCTACAATGAGCAGTTCTTC. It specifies CASSQLAGGPSYNEQFF.

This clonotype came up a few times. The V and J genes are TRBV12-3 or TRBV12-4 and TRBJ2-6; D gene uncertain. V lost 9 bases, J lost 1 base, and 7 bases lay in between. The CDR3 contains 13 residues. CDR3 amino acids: CASLGSGANVLTF. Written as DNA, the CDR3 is TGTGCCAGTCTGGGTTCTGGGGCCAACGTCCTGACTTTC.

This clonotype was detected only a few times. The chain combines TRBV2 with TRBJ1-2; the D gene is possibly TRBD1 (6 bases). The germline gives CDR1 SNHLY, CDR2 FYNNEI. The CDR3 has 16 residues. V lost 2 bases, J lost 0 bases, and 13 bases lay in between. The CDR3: CASSEKDSNPNYGYTF. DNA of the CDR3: TGTGCCAGCAGTGAAAAGGACAGCAATCCTAACTATGGCTACACCTTC.

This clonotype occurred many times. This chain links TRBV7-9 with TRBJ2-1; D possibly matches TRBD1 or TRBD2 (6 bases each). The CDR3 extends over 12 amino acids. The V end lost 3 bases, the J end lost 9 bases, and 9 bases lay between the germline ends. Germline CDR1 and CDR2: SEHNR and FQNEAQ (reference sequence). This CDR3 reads CASSLGGFEQFF. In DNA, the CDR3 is TGTGCCAGCAGCTTGGGGGGCTTTGAGCAGTTCTTC.

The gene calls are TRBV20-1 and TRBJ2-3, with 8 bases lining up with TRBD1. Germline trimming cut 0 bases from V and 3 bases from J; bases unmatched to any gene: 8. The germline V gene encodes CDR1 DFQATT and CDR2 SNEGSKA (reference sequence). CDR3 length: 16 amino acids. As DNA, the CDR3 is TGCAGTGCTAGAGACAAGGACAGGGAGTTTACAGATACGCAGTATTTT. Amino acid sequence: CSARDKDREFTDTQYF.

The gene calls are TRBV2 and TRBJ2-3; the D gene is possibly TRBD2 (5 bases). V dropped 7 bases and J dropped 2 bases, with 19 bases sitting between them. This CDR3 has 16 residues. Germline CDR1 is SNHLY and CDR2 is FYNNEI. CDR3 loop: CASIPLPAESTDTQYF. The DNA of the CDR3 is TGTGCCAGCATCCCGCTCCCAGCGGAGTCCACAGATACGCAGTATTTT.